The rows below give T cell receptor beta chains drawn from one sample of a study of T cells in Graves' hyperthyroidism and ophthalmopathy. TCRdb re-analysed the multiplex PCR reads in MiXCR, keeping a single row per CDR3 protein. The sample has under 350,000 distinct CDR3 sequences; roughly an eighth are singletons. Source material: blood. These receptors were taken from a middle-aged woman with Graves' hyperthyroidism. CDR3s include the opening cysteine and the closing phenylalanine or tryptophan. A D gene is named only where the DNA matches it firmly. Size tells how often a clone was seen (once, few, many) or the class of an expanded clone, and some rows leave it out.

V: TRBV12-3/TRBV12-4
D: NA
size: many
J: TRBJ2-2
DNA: TGTGCCAGCAGTTTGATGGGGTCTAGGCTGTTTTTT
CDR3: CASSLMGSRLFF

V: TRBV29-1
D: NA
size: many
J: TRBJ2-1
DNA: TGCAGCGTTGATTCCGAGGAGTTTGTCGATGAGCAGTTCTTC
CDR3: CSVDSEEFVDEQFF

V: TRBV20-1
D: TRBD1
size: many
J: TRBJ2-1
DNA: TGCAGTGCTAGTTGGGACAGGGCCCCCTACAATGAGCAGTTCTTC
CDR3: CSASWDRAPYNEQFF

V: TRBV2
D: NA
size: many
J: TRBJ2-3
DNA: TGTGCCAGCAGTGATGACACAGATACGCAGTATTTT
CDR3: CASSDDTDTQYF

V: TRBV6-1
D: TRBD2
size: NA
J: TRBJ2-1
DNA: TGTGCCAGTAGCGGGGTTTACAATGAGCAGTTCTTC
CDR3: CASSGVYNEQFF

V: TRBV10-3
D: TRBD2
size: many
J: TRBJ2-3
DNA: TGTGCCATCAGCCCGGGAGGAGTGGATACGCAGTATTTT
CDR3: CAISPGGVDTQYF

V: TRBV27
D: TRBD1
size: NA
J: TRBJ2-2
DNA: TGTGCCAGCCGGATGACAGGGTGGGGTTCCGGGGAGCTGTTTTTT
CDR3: CASRMTGWGSGELFF

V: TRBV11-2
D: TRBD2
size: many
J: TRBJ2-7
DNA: TGTGCCAGCAGCCGCCCGGGGGGGCAGTACGAGCAGTACTTC
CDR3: CASSRPGGQYEQYF

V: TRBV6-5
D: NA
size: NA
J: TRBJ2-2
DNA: TGTGCCAGCAGTTACTCGGGGGGGCTCCGGACCGGGGAGCTGTTTTTT
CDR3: CASSYSGGLRTGELFF

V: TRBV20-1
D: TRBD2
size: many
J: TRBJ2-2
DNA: TGCAGTGCTAGATGGACTAGCGGAGCCACCGGGGAGCTGTTTTTT
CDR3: CSARWTSGATGELFF

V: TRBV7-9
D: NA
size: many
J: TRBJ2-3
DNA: TGTGCCAGCAGTCTGGAGAGGGAACAGGAGATCACAGATACGCAGTATTTT
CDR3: CASSLEREQEITDTQYF

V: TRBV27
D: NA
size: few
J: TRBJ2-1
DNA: TGTGCCAGCAGTTCCAGGGGTTTCTACAATGAGCAGTTCTTC
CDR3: CASSSRGFYNEQFF

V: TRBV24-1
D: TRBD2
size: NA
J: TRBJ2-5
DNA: TGTGCCGCTAGCGGGAGTACGGAGACCCAGTACTTC
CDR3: CAASGSTETQYF

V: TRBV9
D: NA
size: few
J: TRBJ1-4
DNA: TGTGCCAGCAGCGCCTCAGGGCGTGGGGATGAAAAACTGTTTTTT
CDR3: CASSASGRGDEKLFF

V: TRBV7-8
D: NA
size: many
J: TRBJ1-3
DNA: TGTGCCAGCAGCTTAGCGCTGGGGTTATCAATGGGAAACACCATATATTTT
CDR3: CASSLALGLSMGNTIYF

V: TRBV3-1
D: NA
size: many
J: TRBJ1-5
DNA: TGTGCCAGCAGCCAAAACAGGGTAAATCAGCCCCAGCATTTT
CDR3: CASSQNRVNQPQHF

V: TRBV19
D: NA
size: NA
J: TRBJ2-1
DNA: TGTGCCAGTAAAGAACTCATAGCGGATCCAGAGGGTGGTGAGCAGTTCTTC
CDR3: CASKELIADPEGGEQFF

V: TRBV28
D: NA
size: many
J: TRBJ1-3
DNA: TGTGCCAGCAGTTTATTTGACCGGGAAGGAAACACCATATATTTT
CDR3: CASSLFDREGNTIYF

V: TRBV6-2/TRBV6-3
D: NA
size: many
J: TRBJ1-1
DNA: TGTGCCAGCAGTTATAGAGGGGCGATTGGAGCTTTCTTT
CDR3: CASSYRGAIGAFF

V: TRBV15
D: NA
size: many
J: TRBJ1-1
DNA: TGTGCCACCAAAGACGGGGGCGCGTGGGTATTGAACACTGAAGCTTTCTTT
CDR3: CATKDGGAWVLNTEAFF

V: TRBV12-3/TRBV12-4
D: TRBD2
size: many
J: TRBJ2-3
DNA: TGTGCCAGCAGTTTCGGGAGGGCGCTCACAGATACGCAGTATTTT
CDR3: CASSFGRALTDTQYF

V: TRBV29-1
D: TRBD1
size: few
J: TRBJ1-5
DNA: TGCAGCGCTGACAGGGTAGGAAATCAGCCCCAGCATTTT
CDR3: CSADRVGNQPQHF

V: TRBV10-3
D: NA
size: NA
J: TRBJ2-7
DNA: TGTGCCATCAGAAGTGAATATGCCTACGAGCAGTACTTC
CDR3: CAIRSEYAYEQYF

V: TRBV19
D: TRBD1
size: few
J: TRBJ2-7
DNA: TGTGCCAGTAGCCCGGGACAGGGGATCTACGAGCAGTACTTC
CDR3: CASSPGQGIYEQYF

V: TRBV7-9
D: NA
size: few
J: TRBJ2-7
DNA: TGTGCCAGCAGCGCCACAGGATCCTACGAGCAGTACTTC
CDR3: CASSATGSYEQYF

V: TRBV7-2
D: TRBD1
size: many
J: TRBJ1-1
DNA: TGTGCCAGCAGCTTAGACGGACAGGGCCCGCGGAGAGCTTTCTTT
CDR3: CASSLDGQGPRRAFF

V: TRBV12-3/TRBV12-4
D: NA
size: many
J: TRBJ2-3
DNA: TGTGCCAGCAGTTTAACGGATTTGGATACGCAGTATTTT
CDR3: CASSLTDLDTQYF

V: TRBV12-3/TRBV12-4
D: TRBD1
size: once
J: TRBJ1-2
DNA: TGTGCCAGCAGCCGAGGACAGGGGGCAGGGGGTGGCTACACCTTC
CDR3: CASSRGQGAGGGYTF

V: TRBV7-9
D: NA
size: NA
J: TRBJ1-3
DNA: TGTGCCAGCAGCTTAAGAGAAAACTCTGGAAACACCATATATTTT
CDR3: CASSLRENSGNTIYF

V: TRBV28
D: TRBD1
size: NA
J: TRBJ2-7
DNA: TGTGCCAGCAGTTGGGACAGGGATAGCTCCTACGAGCAGTACTTC
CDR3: CASSWDRDSSYEQYF

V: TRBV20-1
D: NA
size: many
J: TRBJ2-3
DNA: TGCAGTGCTAGTGACCCCACAGATACGCAGTATTTT
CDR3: CSASDPTDTQYF

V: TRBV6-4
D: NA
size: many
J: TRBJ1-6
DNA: TGTGCCAGCAGTGACCGACGGAGGACCAGCAATTCACCCCTCCACTTT
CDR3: CASSDRRRTSNSPLHF

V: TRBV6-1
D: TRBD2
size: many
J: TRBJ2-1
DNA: TGTGCCAGCACGAGACTAGCGGTTTACAATGAGCAGTTCTTC
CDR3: CASTRLAVYNEQFF

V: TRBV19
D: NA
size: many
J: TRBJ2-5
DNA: TGTGCCAGTAGTATAGAAGACGACGGGATGAAGACCCAGTACTTC
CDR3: CASSIEDDGMKTQYF

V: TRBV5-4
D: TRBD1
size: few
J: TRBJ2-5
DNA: TGTGCCAGCAGCAACTACGACAGGGGGTCCGGGACCCAGTACTTC
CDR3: CASSNYDRGSGTQYF

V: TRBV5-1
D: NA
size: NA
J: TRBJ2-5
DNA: TGCGCCAGCACCTTACAAGAGACCCAGTACTTC
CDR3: CASTLQETQYF

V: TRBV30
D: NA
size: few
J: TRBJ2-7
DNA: TGTGCCTGGAGTGGGGGTGAACGGGCCAAATACGAGCAGTACTTC
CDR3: CAWSGGERAKYEQYF

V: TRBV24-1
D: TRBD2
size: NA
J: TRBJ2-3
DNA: TGTGCCACCAGTGATTTCACCCCTCTGGCGGGAGGAGATACGCAGTATTTT
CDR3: CATSDFTPLAGGDTQYF

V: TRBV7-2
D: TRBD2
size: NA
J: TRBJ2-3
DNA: TGTGCCAGCAGCCTCCTCACGCTAGCGGGTTTCACAGATACGCAGTATTTT
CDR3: CASSLLTLAGFTDTQYF

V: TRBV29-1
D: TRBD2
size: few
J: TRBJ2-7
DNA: TGCAGCGTGGGGACTAGCGGCTGGGAGCAGTACTTC
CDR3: CSVGTSGWEQYF

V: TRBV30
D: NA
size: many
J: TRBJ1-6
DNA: TGTGCCTGGAGTGTACGGGGTTCACCCCTCCACTTT
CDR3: CAWSVRGSPLHF

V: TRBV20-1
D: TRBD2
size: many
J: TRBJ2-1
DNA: TGCAGTGCTACCCTAGCGGGAGTCTCCTACAATGAGCAGTTCTTC
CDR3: CSATLAGVSYNEQFF

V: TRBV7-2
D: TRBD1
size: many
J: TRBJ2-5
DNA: TGTGCCAGCAGCTTAGTAGGGACAGGGGAGACCCAGTACTTC
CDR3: CASSLVGTGETQYF

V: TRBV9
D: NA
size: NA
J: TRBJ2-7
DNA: TGTGCCAGCAGCGTAGGTGGCGGGTTGGGATCCAATGAGCAGTACTTC
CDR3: CASSVGGGLGSNEQYF

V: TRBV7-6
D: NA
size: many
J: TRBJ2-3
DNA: TGTGCCAGCAGCCCCTTGGGGAGGCCCACAGATACGCAGTATTTT
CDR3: CASSPLGRPTDTQYF

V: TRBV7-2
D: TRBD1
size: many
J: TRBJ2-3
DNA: TGTGCCAGCAGCCCAGATACTCAGGGGGCAGATACGCAGTATTTT
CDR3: CASSPDTQGADTQYF

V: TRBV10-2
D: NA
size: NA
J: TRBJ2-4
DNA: TGCGCCAGCAAACGCGGGACAGAACTAGCCAAAAACATTCAGTACTTC
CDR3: CASKRGTELAKNIQYF

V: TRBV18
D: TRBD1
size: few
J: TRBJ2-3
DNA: TGTGCCACCCAGGACAGGACCGGCACAGATACGCAGTATTTT
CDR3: CATQDRTGTDTQYF